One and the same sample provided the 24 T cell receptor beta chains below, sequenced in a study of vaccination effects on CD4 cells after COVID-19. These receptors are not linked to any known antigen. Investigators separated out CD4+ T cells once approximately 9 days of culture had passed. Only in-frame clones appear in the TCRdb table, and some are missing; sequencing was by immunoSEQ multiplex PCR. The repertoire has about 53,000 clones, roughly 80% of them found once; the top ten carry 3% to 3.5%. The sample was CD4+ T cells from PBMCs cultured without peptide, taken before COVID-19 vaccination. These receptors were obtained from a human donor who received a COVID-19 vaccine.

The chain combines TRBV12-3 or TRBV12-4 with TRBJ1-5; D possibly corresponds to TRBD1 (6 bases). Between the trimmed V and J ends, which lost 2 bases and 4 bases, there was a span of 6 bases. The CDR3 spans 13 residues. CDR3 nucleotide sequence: TGTGCCAGCAGTTTACAGGGGAATCAGCCCCAGCATTTT. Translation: CASSLQGNQPQHF.

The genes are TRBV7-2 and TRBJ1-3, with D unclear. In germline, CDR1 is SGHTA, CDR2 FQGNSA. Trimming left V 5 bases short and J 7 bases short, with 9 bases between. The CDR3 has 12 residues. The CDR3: CASSPRVNTIYF. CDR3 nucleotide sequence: TGTGCCAGCAGCCCCCGGGTTAACACCATATATTTT.

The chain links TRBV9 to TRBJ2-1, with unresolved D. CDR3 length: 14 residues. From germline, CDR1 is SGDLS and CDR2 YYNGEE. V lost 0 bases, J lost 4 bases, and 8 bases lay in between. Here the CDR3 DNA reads TGTGCCAGCAGCGTAGCTCTGGATTACAATGAGCAGTTCTTC. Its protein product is CASSVALDYNEQFF.

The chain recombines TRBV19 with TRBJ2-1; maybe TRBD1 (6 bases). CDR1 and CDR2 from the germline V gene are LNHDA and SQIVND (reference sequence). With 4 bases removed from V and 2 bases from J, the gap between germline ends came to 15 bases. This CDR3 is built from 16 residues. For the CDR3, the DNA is TGTGCCAGTAGTACCAATACAGGGCGCACCTACAATGAGCAGTTCTTC. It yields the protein CASSTNTGRTYNEQFF.

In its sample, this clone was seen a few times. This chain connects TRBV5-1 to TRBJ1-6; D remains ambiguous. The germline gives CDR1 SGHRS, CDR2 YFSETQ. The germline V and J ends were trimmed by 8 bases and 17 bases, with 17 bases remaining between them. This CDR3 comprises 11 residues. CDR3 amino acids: CASSHLAPFHF. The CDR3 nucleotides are TGCGCCAGTTCACACTTGGCGCCATTCCACTTT.

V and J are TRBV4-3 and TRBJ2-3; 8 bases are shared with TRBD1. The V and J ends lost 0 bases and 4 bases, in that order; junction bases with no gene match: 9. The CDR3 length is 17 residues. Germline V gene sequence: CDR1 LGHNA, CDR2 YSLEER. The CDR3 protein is CASSQERTGIGADTQYF. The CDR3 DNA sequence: TGCGCCAGCAGCCAAGAAAGGACAGGGATCGGGGCAGATACGCAGTATTTT.

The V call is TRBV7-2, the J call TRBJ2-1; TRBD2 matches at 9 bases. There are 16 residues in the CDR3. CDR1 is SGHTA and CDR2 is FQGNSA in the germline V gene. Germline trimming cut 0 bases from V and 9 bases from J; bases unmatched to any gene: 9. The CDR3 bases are TGTGCCAGCAGCTTAGCGAGTTTAGCGGGGGTGGGTGAGCAGTTCTTC. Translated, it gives CASSLASLAGVGEQFF.

Here the CDR3 DNA reads TGTGCCAGCAGCCCAAGGACACTCCCTGAAGCTTTCTTT. It specifies CASSPRTLPEAFF. V usage is TRBV7-2 and J usage is TRBJ1-1; D perhaps matches TRBD1 (5 bases). Trimming took off 5 bases at V and 6 bases at J, with 13 bases between the two ends. Germline V lookup: CDR1 SGHTA, CDR2 FQGNSA. The CDR3 runs to 13 residues.

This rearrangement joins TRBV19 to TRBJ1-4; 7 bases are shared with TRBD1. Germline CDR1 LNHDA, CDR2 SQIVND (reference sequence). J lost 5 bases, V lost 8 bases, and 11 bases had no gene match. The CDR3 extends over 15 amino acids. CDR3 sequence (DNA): TGTGCCAGTCGCCACCAGGCCAGGGGGAATGAAAAACTGTTTTTT. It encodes CASRHQARGNEKLFF.

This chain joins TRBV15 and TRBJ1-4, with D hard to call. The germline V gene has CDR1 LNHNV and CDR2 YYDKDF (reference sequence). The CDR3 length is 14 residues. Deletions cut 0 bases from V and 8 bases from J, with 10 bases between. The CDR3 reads CATSRDGVREKLFF. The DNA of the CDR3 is TGTGCCACCAGCAGAGATGGGGTACGCGAAAAACTGTTTTTT.

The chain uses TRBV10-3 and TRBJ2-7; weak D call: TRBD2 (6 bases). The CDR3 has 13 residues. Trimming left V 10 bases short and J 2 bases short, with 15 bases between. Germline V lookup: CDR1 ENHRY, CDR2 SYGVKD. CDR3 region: CATGGTGAYEQYV. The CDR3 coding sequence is TGTGCCACCGGAGGGACCGGAGCCTACGAGCAGTACGTC.

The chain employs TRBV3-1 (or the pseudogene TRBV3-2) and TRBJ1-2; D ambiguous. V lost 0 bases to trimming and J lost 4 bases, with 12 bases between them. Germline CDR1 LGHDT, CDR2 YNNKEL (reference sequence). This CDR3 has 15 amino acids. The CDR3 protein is CASSQEGRVGYGYTF. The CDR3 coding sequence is TGTGCCAGCAGCCAAGAGGGCCGAGTGGGCTATGGCTACACCTTC.

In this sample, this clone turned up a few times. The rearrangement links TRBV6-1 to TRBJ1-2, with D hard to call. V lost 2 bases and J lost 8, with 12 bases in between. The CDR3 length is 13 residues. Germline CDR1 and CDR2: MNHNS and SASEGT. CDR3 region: CASSEKKDLGYTF. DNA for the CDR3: TGTGCCAGCAGTGAAAAGAAGGATCTGGGCTACACCTTC.

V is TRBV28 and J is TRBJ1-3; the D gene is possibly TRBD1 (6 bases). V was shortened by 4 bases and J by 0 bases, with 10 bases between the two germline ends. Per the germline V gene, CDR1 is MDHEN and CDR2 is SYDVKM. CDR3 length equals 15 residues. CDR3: CASSSGTLSGNTIYF. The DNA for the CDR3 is TGTGCCAGCAGTTCAGGGACACTCTCTGGAAACACCATATATTTT.

CDR3 nucleotide sequence: TGTGCCAGCAGCTTAGATTATACAGATACGCAGTATTTT. Protein: CASSLDYTDTQYF. The chain combines TRBV7-7 with TRBJ2-3; D is ambiguous. Trimming pared 1 base from V and 3 bases from J, leaving 5 bases between. This CDR3 has 13 amino acids. Germline values: CDR1 SSHAT, CDR2 FNYEAQ (reference sequence).

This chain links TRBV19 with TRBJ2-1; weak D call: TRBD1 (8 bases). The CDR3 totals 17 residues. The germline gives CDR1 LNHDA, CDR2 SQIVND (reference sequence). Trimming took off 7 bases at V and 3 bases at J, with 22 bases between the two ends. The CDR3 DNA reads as TGTGCCAGTACACCCTGGGGGGGGACAGGCGTCTACAATGAGCAGTTCTTC. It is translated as CASTPWGGTGVYNEQFF.

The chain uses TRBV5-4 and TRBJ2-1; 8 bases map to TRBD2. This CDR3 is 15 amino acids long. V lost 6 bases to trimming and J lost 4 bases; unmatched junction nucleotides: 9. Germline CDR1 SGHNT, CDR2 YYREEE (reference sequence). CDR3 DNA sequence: TGTGCCAGCACCTCGGCGATAGCGGGATACAATGAGCAGTTCTTC. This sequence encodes CASTSAIAGYNEQFF.

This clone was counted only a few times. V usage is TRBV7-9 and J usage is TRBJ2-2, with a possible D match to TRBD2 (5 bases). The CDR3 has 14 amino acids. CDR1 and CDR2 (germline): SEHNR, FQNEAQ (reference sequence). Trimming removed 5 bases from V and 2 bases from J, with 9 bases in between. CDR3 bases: TGTGCCAGCAGCCTAGGGAGTAACACCGGGGAGCTGTTTTTT. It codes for CASSLGSNTGELFF. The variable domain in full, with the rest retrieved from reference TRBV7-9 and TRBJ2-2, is DTGVSQNPRHKITKRGQNVTFRCDPISEHNRLYWYRQTLGQGPEFLTYFQNEAQLEKSRLLSDRFSAERPKGSFSTLEIQRTEQGDSAMYLCASSLGSNTGELFFGEGSRLTVL.

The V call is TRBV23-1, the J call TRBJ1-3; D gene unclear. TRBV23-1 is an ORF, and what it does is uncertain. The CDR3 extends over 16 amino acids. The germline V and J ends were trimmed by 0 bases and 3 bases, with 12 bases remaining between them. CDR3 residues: CASSQSRAVYGNTIYF. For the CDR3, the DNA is TGCGCCAGCAGTCAATCCCGAGCGGTTTATGGAAACACCATATATTTT.

The CDR3 spells CASSLDRVYGYTF. The CDR3 DNA sequence: TGTGCCAGCAGCTTAGACAGGGTCTATGGCTACACCTTC. The chain carries TRBV7-2 and TRBJ1-2; TRBD1 is a possible D gene (6 bases). Germline CDR1 reads SGHTA; CDR2 reads FQGNSA. The CDR3 is 13 residues long. Trimming took 1 base from V and 4 from J, leaving 7 bases between them. Full variable domain (rest looked up from reference TRBV7-2 and TRBJ1-2): GAGVSQSPSNKVTEKGKDVELRCDPISGHTALYWYRQSLGQGLEFLIYFQGNSAPDKSGLPSDRFSAERTGGSVSTLTIQRTQQEDSAVYLCASSLDRVYGYTFGSGTRLTVV.

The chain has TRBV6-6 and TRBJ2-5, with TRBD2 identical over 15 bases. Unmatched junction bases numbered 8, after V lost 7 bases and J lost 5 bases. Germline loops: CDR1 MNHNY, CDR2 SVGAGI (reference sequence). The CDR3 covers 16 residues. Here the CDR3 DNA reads TGTGCCAGCACTAAACCTGGACTAGCGGGGGGGGAGACCCAGTACTTC. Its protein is CASTKPGLAGGETQYF.

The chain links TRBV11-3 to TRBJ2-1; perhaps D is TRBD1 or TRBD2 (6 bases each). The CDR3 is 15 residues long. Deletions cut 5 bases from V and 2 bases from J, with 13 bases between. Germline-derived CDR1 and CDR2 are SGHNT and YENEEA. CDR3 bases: TGTGCCAGCAGCAGATCCGGGGGCCCCTACAATGAGCAGTTCTTC. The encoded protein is CASSRSGGPYNEQFF.

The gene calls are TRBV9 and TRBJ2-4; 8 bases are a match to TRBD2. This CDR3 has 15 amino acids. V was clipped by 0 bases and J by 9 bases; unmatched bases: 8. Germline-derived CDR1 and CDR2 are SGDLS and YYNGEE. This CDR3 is CASSVASGGDGIQYF. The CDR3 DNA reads TGTGCCAGCAGCGTAGCAAGCGGGGGCGATGGCATTCAGTACTTC.

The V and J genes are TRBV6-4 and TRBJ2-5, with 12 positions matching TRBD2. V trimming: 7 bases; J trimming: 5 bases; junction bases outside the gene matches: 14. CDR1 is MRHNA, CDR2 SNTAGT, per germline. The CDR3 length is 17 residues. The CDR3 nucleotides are TGTGCCAGCACCGAGCCGGGACTAGCGGGCCCCTCGGAGACCCAGTACTTC. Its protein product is CASTEPGLAGPSETQYF.